These 27 T cell receptor beta chains were all obtained from the same sample, sequenced in a study of T cells in Graves' hyperthyroidism and ophthalmopathy. TCR beta CDR3 regions were amplified from RNA transcripts. Using the HTBI primer set, a first-round RT-PCR was run on the TCR CDR3. TCRdb re-called the multiplex PCR reads through MiXCR, storing one row per CDR3 protein. The profile shows roughly 700,000 distinct CDR3 sequences, 30% to 40% of them singletons. The sequenced material came from blood. The receptors were gathered from a woman in her thirties or forties with Graves' hyperthyroidism.

CDR3 in amino acids: CASSRRAGGTPGEQFF. For the CDR3, the DNA is TGTGCCAGCAGCCGACGGGCGGGAGGAACCCCAGGTGAGCAGTTCTTC. V usage is TRBV7-9 and J usage is TRBJ2-1; TRBD2 matches at 8 bases. CDR1 SEHNR and CDR2 FQNEAQ come from the germline V gene (reference sequence). V was pared by 5 bases and J by 9 bases, with 15 bases of the junction left unmatched. The CDR3 loop spans 16 amino acids.

This clonotype appeared many times. The V and J genes are TRBV11-2 and TRBJ2-7; 9 bases map to TRBD1. The CDR3 runs to 15 residues. With V trimmed by 5 bases and J by 5 bases, 10 bases remained unmatched. From germline, CDR1 is SGHAT and CDR2 FQNNGV. The CDR3 DNA sequence: TGTGCCAGCAGCCAACAGGGGGCATTACGGAACGAGCAGTACTTC. Translating it yields CASSQQGALRNEQYF.

The chain is built from TRBV29-1 and TRBJ1-2; a weak D match, TRBD1 (5 bases). The CDR3 extends over 13 amino acids. V lost 8 bases to trimming and J lost 6 bases, with 19 bases between them. CDR1 and CDR2 from the germline V gene are SQVTM and ANQGSEA. This CDR3 reads CSLASGALHGYTF. The CDR3 coding sequence is TGCAGCTTGGCATCCGGGGCGTTACATGGCTACACCTTC. The full variable domain, rest sourced from reference TRBV29-1 and TRBJ1-2, is SAVISQKPSRDICQRGTSLTIQCQVDSQVTMMFWYRQQPGQSLTLIATANQGSEATYESGFVIDKFPISRPNLTFSTLTVSNMSPEDSSIYLCSLASGALHGYTFGSGTRLTVV.

To note about this clonotype: Relative to the germline gene, one junction end is altered; a read error may explain this. This chain connects TRBV6-5 to TRBJ1-1, with D unresolved. The germline V gene has CDR1 MNHEY and CDR2 SVGAGI. The CDR3 runs 13 residues. CDR3 region: CAARGQVNTEVFF. The CDR3, as DNA: TGTGCCGCACGCGGCCAGGTGAACACTGAAGTTTTCTTT.

V is TRBV3-1 and J is TRBJ2-7; a possible D gene is TRBD2 (6 bases). V was trimmed by 4 bases and J by 0 bases, leaving 16 bases between them. The CDR3 covers 16 residues. Looked up from germline, CDR1 is LGHDT and CDR2 is YNNKEL (reference sequence). The CDR3 is CASSPLGEGGSYEQYF. CDR3 nucleotide sequence: TGTGCCAGCAGCCCCCTGGGAGAGGGAGGCTCCTACGAGCAGTACTTC.

CDR3 coding DNA: TGTGCCATCAGACCTTTAGGGGATACGCAGTATTTT. Protein: CAIRPLGDTQYF. V is TRBV10-3 and J is TRBJ2-3; D is uncertain. The CDR3 spans 12 residues. From germline, CDR1 is ENHRY and CDR2 SYGVKD. V gave up 6 bases and J gave up 6 bases, with 10 bases separating them.

The chain employs TRBV5-6 and TRBJ1-3; D ambiguous. Per the germline V gene, CDR1 is SGHDT and CDR2 is YYEEEE. V was shortened by 4 bases and J by 8 bases, with 7 bases between the two germline ends. The CDR3 runs 11 residues. CDR3 nucleotides: TGTGCCAGCAGCCTCATGGACACCATATATTTT. Its protein product is CASSLMDTIYF.

The chain links TRBV14 to TRBJ2-2, with D perhaps assigned TRBD1 or TRBD2 (5 bases each). V lost 6 bases, J lost 4 bases, and 12 bases lay in between. CDR1 is SGHDN, CDR2 FVKESK, per germline. This CDR3 contains 14 residues. In nucleotides, the CDR3 is TGTGCCAGCAGACAGTTTGGGGGCACCGGGGAGCTGTTTTTT. Amino acid sequence: CASRQFGGTGELFF.

To note about this clonotype: At one boundary the junction diverges from the germline segment, which might be a read error. The chain recombines TRBV10-3 with TRBJ1-1; tentative D call: TRBD1 (5 bases). Germline V CDR1 and CDR2: ENHRY, SYGVKD. CDR3 size: 12 residues. The CDR3 DNA reads as TGTGCCAGCAGTTGGAGGGGAACTGAAGTTTTCTTT. Protein product: CASSWRGTEVFF.

The chain couples TRBV5-1 to TRBJ1-2; possible D gene TRBD1, 5 bases. The CDR3 sequence is 14 residues long. Germline V gene data show CDR1 as SGHRS and CDR2 as YFSETQ. Trimming left V 5 bases short and J 3 bases short, with 14 bases between. DNA for the CDR3: TGCGCCAGCAGGCTGACAGAAGGCGACTATGGCTACACCTTC. As protein: CASRLTEGDYGYTF.

This clonotype appeared many times. The chain is built from TRBV12-3 or TRBV12-4 and TRBJ2-7; 8 bases are a match to TRBD1. V dropped 2 bases and J dropped 6; count of bases not matched to a gene: 6. The CDR3 has 14 amino acids. The CDR3 region is CASSLSDRASEQYF. CDR3 bases: TGTGCCAGCAGTTTATCGGACAGGGCCTCCGAGCAGTACTTC.

This chain joins TRBV6-5 and TRBJ2-5; D gene unclear. Germline V CDR1 and CDR2: MNHEY, SVGAGI. The V end lost 4 bases, the J end lost 1 base, and 10 bases lay between the germline ends. The CDR3 has 14 amino acids. CDR3 protein: CASSSAGIQETQYF. The CDR3 DNA reads as TGTGCCAGCAGTTCGGCAGGCATCCAAGAGACCCAGTACTTC.

This clonotype was picked up a small number of times. The rearrangement joins TRBV6-5 to TRBJ1-1; D is ambiguous. V lost 2 bases, J lost 3 bases, and 16 bases lay in between. CDR3 length: 16 amino acids. CDR1 and CDR2 from the germline V gene are MNHEY and SVGAGI. The DNA of the CDR3 is TGTGCCAGCAGTTACAGCACGTTCGTAGGTGACACTGAAGCTTTCTTT. It specifies CASSYSTFVGDTEAFF.

The chain carries TRBV2 and TRBJ2-2; the D gene is possibly TRBD2 (6 bases). Per the germline V gene, CDR1 is SNHLY and CDR2 is FYNNEI. There are 14 residues in the CDR3. V shed 7 bases and J shed 2 bases, with 11 bases lying between them. Here the CDR3 reads CASMGGGNTGELFF. The CDR3 bases are TGTGCCAGCATGGGGGGTGGAAACACCGGGGAGCTGTTTTTT.

This clonotype was picked up many times. The rearrangement joins TRBV7-2 to TRBJ2-5; TRBD2 matches at 11 bases. The CDR3 length is 15 residues. Germline V CDR1 and CDR2: SGHTA, FQGNSA. V trimming: 7 bases; J trimming: 2 bases; junction bases outside the gene matches: 6. The CDR3 region has the DNA TGTGCCAGCAACAAGGGACTAGCGGTACAAGAGACCCAGTACTTC. Its protein is CASNKGLAVQETQYF. Supplemented by reference TRBV7-2 and TRBJ2-5, the full variable domain reads GAGVSQSPSNKVTEKGKDVELRCDPISGHTALYWYRQSLGQGLEFLIYFQGNSAPDKSGLPSDRFSAERTGGSVSTLTIQRTQQEDSAVYLCASNKGLAVQETQYFGPGTRLLVL.

There are many counts of this clonotype. The chain is built from TRBV19 and TRBJ1-6; D may be TRBD1 (5 bases). Germline loops: CDR1 LNHDA, CDR2 SQIVND (reference sequence). The germline V and J ends were trimmed by 3 bases and 7 bases, with 13 bases remaining between them. This CDR3 region has 15 residues. The CDR3 region is CASSMSAGTNSPLHF. The DNA for the CDR3 is TGTGCCAGTAGTATGTCGGCAGGGACGAATTCACCCCTCCACTTT.

The CDR3 reads CASSGAGSFSGNTIYF. The DNA for the CDR3 is TGTGCCAGCAGTGGGGCGGGGAGCTTCTCTGGAAACACCATATATTTT. The chain couples TRBV2 to TRBJ1-3; D is uncertain. V was clipped by 4 bases and J by 0 bases, with 13 bases between them. The CDR3 contains 16 residues. Germline lookup yields CDR1 SNHLY and CDR2 FYNNEI.

This clonotype was seen a few times. Here the CDR3 omits its conserved ending phenylalanine or tryptophan, so a read error is the likely source. This chain uses TRBV5-1 with TRBJ1-1; 7 bases match TRBD1. This CDR3 is built from 14 residues. V lost 5 bases and J lost 5; bases outside the gene matches: 9. Germline assignment: CDR1 SGHRS and CDR2 YFSETQ. The chain's CDR3 is CASSTDRVDTEAFL. The DNA for the CDR3 is TGCGCCAGCAGTACCGACAGGGTAGATACTGAAGCTTTCCTT.

The genes are TRBV7-8 and TRBJ2-7, with TRBD1 matching over 9 bases. J was trimmed by 7 bases and V by 4 bases; bases with no gene match: 11. The CDR3 contains 15 residues. From germline, CDR1 is SGHVS and CDR2 FQNEAQ. CDR3 protein: CASSSRTGADNEQYF. The CDR3 nucleotides are TGTGCCAGCAGCTCCCGGACAGGGGCTGACAATGAGCAGTACTTC.

Ten or more counts support this clonotype. The rearrangement links TRBV13 to TRBJ2-7; 8 nucleotides match TRBD2. The germline CDR1 and CDR2 sequences are PRHDT and FYEKMQ (reference sequence). The V segment lost 4 bases and the J segment 2 bases; nucleotides outside the gene matches: 1. This CDR3 is built from 13 residues. CDR3 residues: CASSSGLAYEQYF. The CDR3 bases are TGTGCCAGCAGCTCGGGACTAGCCTACGAGCAGTACTTC. The full variable domain, rest sourced from reference TRBV13 and TRBJ2-7, is AAGVIQSPRHLIKEKRETATLKCYPIPRHDTVYWYQQGPGQDPQFLISFYEKMQSDKGSIPDRFSAQQFSDYHSELNMSSLELGDSALYFCASSSGLAYEQYFGPGTRLTVT.

The chain uses TRBV7-9 and TRBJ2-7; possibly TRBD1 for D (6 bases). The V end lost 5 bases, the J end lost 3 bases, and 20 bases lay between the germline ends. Germline V gives CDR1 SEHNR, CDR2 FQNEAQ (reference sequence). This CDR3 region has 16 residues. CDR3 sequence reads: CASSTVWTVVDYEQYF. The CDR3 DNA reads TGTGCCAGCAGCACGGTCTGGACAGTAGTGGACTACGAGCAGTACTTC. Variable domain in full (rest from reference TRBV7-9 and TRBJ2-7): DTGVSQNPRHKITKRGQNVTFRCDPISEHNRLYWYRQTLGQGPEFLTYFQNEAQLEKSRLLSDRFSAERPKGSFSTLEIQRTEQGDSAMYLCASSTVWTVVDYEQYFGPGTRLTVT.

This clonotype was picked up one time. This may be a read error, as it is one base from a much larger clone. This chain connects TRBV9 to TRBJ1-2; D remains ambiguous. Germline V gene sequence: CDR1 SGDLS, CDR2 YYNGEE. The ends were cut back, 7 bases at V and 5 bases at J, with 21 bases in the middle. The CDR3 contains 15 residues. The DNA for the CDR3 is TGTGCCAGCGGCGCTCGAGAGGCGCGGGAATATGGCTACACCTTC. Protein product: CASGAREAREYGYTF.

The chain carries TRBV7-2 and TRBJ2-5, with D tentatively TRBD2 (6 bases). Trimming removed 5 bases from V and 9 bases from J, with 7 bases in between. This CDR3 is 10 amino acids long. CDR1 is SGHTA, CDR2 FQGNSA, per germline. CDR3 nucleotide sequence: TGTGCCAGCAGCGGGGGGTCCCAGTACTTC. This translates into CASSGGSQYF.

This clonotype has more than one count but fewer than ten. CDR3 sequence reads: CATRRGGADTQYF. The CDR3 DNA is TGTGCCACCCGACGGGGGGGTGCAGATACGCAGTATTTT. The J gene is TRBJ2-3, the V gene TRBV19; 8 bases line up with TRBD2. Trimming removed 10 bases from V and 4 bases from J; junction bases left unmatched: 7. Germline CDR1 LNHDA, CDR2 SQIVND (reference sequence). The CDR3 contains 13 residues.

This clonotype was counted between two and nine times. The J gene is TRBJ2-3, the V gene TRBV29-1; D call uncertain. This CDR3 region has 13 residues. Trimming left V 3 bases short and J 4 bases short, with 11 bases between. Germline V gene sequence: CDR1 SQVTM, CDR2 ANQGSEA. The CDR3, as DNA: TGCAGCGTTGATGGCCTGACGGCAGATACGCAGTATTTT. This encodes CSVDGLTADTQYF.

This clonotype showed up just once. This clone may be a read error of a much larger clone one base away. The chain joins TRBV7-2 to TRBJ1-3, with D possibly matching TRBD1 (6 bases). The CDR3 loop spans 15 amino acids. V dropped 6 bases and J dropped 0 bases, with 12 bases sitting between them. Germline V gene lookup returns CDR1 SGHTA and CDR2 FQGNSA. The CDR3 bases are TGTGCCAGCAGTGGCGACAGGTTCTCTGGAAACACCATATATTTT. Translated, it gives CASSGDRFSGNTIYF.

Comment on this clonotype: One junction end does not reproduce the germline sequence, and a read error may be involved. The chain carries TRBV24-1 and TRBJ2-5; TRBD1 or TRBD2 may be the D gene (6 bases each). This CDR3 spans 14 amino acids. CDR1 is KGHDR, CDR2 SFDVKD, per germline. CDR3 amino acids: CASSVPRGRETQYF. CDR3 in DNA: TGTGCCAGCAGTGTACCTCGGGGGCGTGAGACCCAGTACTTC.